Listed here are 6 T cell receptor beta chains from one sample, sequenced in a study of CD8+ T cells in alopecia areata (dated by TCRdb to the late 2010s). The time point label corresponds to: baseline before oral tofacitinib. The method was the immunoSEQ multiplex PCR assay. For TCR sequencing, RNA was extracted from every sample and reverse transcribed into cDNA to serve as template. The table was pulled from immuneACCESS by TCRdb, which kept in-frame rearrangements only. Such tables lose some clones; where checked, under half of the loss comes from unresolved V genes, and the rest has no known cause. Counted in this sample were about 180,000 clones; approximately 59% of them appeared once. The ten largest account for roughly 15% of the sample. The sample was CD4+ T cells sorted from blood, taken at week 0. All receptors derive from a human donor with alopecia areata.

A few counts support this clone. The chain combines TRBV14 with TRBJ2-2; 11 nucleotides align to TRBD2. The CDR3 extends over 17 amino acids. Germline V CDR1 and CDR2: SGHDN, FVKESK. V shed 5 bases, J shed 3 bases, and the junction held 8 bases outside the gene matches. DNA for the CDR3: TGTGCCAGCAGCGTAGAAGGGACTAGCGGACACACCGGGGAGCTGTTTTTT. Protein product: CASSVEGTSGHTGELFF. Filled out from reference TRBV14 and TRBJ2-2, the complete variable domain reads EAGVTQFPSHSVIEKGQTVTLRCDPISGHDNLYWYRRVMGKEIKFLLHFVKESKQDESGMPNNRFLAERTGGTYSTLKVQPAELEDSGVYFCASSVEGTSGHTGELFFGEGSRLTVL.

This clone has just a few counts. The chain is built from TRBV25-1 and TRBJ2-1; D unresolved. Trimming shortened V by 4 bases and J by 8 bases, and 6 bases separated the two germline ends. The CDR3 has 11 amino acids. The V gene's germline CDR1 is MGHDK and CDR2 SYGVNS. The CDR3 DNA is TGTGCCAGCAGTGTTCGGTATGAGCAGTTCTTC. Residues: CASSVRYEQFF.

This chain connects TRBV18 to TRBJ2-5; D is tentatively TRBD1 or TRBD2 (6 bases each). Germline CDR1 and CDR2: KGHSH and LQKENI. The CDR3 has 15 amino acids. Trimming stripped 0 bases from V and 7 bases from J, with 15 bases between. The CDR3 reads CASSPPSQQGGTQYF. CDR3 nucleotides: TGTGCCAGCTCACCACCATCGCAACAGGGAGGGACCCAGTACTTC. Filled out from reference TRBV18 and TRBJ2-5, the complete variable domain reads NAGVMQNPRHLVRRRGQEARLRCSPMKGHSHVYWYRQLPEEGLKFMVYLQKENIIDESGMPKERFSAEFPKEGPSILRIQQVVRGDSAAYFCASSPPSQQGGTQYFGPGTRLLVL.

This chain connects TRBV25-1 to TRBJ1-6, with D unresolved. This CDR3 is built from 11 residues. Germline CDR1 is MGHDK and CDR2 is SYGVNS. Trimming stripped 2 bases from V and 9 bases from J, with 2 bases between. The CDR3 DNA reads as TGTGCCAGCAGTGAAGCTTCACCCCTCCACTTT. Protein product: CASSEASPLHF.

The chain links TRBV23-1 to TRBJ1-1, with a possible D match to TRBD1 (5 bases). TRBV23-1 is designated an ORF whose function remains uncertain. This CDR3 spans 16 amino acids. Trimming shortened V by 5 bases and J by 1 base, and 17 bases separated the two germline ends. CDR3 in DNA: TGCGCCAGCAGTTCAGCCAGGTGGGGGGAGAACACTGAAGCTTTCTTT. Translated: CASSSARWGENTEAFF.

The V call is TRBV5-1, the J call TRBJ1-2; 9 bases map to TRBD1. Trimming cost V 3 bases and J 2 bases; bases outside gene matches: 2. The CDR3 is made up of 14 amino acids. Germline V CDR1 and CDR2: SGHRS, YFSETQ. The CDR3 sequence: CASSWGTGNYGYTF. The DNA of the CDR3 is TGCGCCAGCAGCTGGGGGACAGGGAACTATGGCTACACCTTC. The full variable domain, completed using reference TRBV5-1 and TRBJ1-2, is KAGVTQTPRYLIKTRGQQVTLSCSPISGHRSVSWYQQTPGQGLQFLFEYFSETQRNKGNFPGRFSGRQFSNSRSEMNVSTLELGDSALYLCASSWGTGNYGYTFGSGTRLTVV.